The 21 T cell receptor beta chains below were found in one sample sequenced in a study of cytomegalovirus exposure and HLA in healthy donors. PCR used 60 Vbeta primers and 13 Jbeta primers. TCRdb's copy holds only in-frame clones and misses some; the assay was immunoSEQ multiplex PCR. This table holds 150,000 to 200,000 clones, under 80% found once. The specimen was PBMCs. Source of these receptors: a woman aged 25 to 39 in good health and CMV-seronegative.

The J gene is TRBJ2-3, the V gene TRBV6-6, with TRBD2 matching over 8 bases. This CDR3 comprises 16 residues. The V gene's germline CDR1 is MNHNY and CDR2 SVGAGI (reference sequence). V shed 5 bases and J 7 bases; nucleotides not matched to a gene: 14. This CDR3 reads CASSHPGGRYMYTQYF. The CDR3 DNA follows: TGTGCCAGCAGTCATCCGGGGGGGCGTTACATGTATACGCAGTATTTT.

The chain recombines TRBV13 with TRBJ1-6, with a weak D call TRBD1 (6 bases). Trimming stripped 5 bases from V and 0 bases from J, with 14 bases between. Germline CDR1 reads PRHDT; CDR2 reads FYEKMQ (reference sequence). The CDR3 consists of 17 residues. The CDR3 coding sequence is TGTGCCAGCAGCGCCTACAGGGTAGGCTCCTATAATTCACCCCTCCACTTT. Translation: CASSAYRVGSYNSPLHF.

Comments on this clone: Other DNA sequences from this sample encode an identical CDR3 as well. The chain has TRBV5-1 and TRBJ2-1; D unclear. Germline V gives CDR1 SGHRS, CDR2 YFSETQ. The ends were cut back, 0 bases at V and 4 bases at J, with 5 bases in the middle. This CDR3 is 13 amino acids long. CDR3 protein: CASSLDSYNEQFF. The CDR3 DNA sequence: TGCGCCAGCAGCTTGGATTCGTACAATGAGCAGTTCTTC.

J is TRBJ2-3 and V is TRBV5-1, with 12 nucleotides matching TRBD2. Germline trimming cut 1 base from V and 4 bases from J; bases unmatched to any gene: 1. This CDR3 contains 15 residues. Looked up from germline, CDR1 is SGHRS and CDR2 is YFSETQ. This CDR3 reads CASSLTSGGPDTQYF. As DNA, the CDR3 is TGCGCCAGCAGCTTGACTAGCGGGGGGCCAGATACGCAGTATTTT.

The chain links TRBV6-6 to TRBJ1-6; possibly TRBD1 for D (6 bases). The germline gives CDR1 MNHNY, CDR2 SVGAGI (reference sequence). V was cut by 1 base and J by 11 bases, with 9 bases left in between. This CDR3 comprises 13 residues. The CDR3 region has the DNA TGTGCCAGCAGTTACTACCAGGGGACACCCCTCCACTTT. Translation: CASSYYQGTPLHF.

This clone showed up just a few times. The V and J genes are TRBV7-6 and TRBJ2-5, with 10 bases fitting TRBD1. Germline V gives CDR1 SGHVS, CDR2 FNYEAQ. The CDR3 sequence is 14 residues long. V shed 4 bases, J shed 5 bases, and the junction held 4 bases outside the gene matches. The CDR3 is CASSSTGGWETQYF. The CDR3 bases are TGTGCCAGCAGCTCGACAGGGGGCTGGGAGACCCAGTACTTC.

The V call is TRBV15, the J call TRBJ2-2; 7 bases align to TRBD2. The germline gives CDR1 LNHNV, CDR2 YYDKDF (reference sequence). The CDR3 totals 15 residues. V shed 4 bases and J 1 base; nucleotides not matched to a gene: 3. As DNA, the CDR3 is TGTGCCACCAGCAAGGCGGGGGTGAACACCGGGGAGCTGTTTTTT. Its protein is CATSKAGVNTGELFF.

The chain recombines TRBV5-1 with TRBJ2-7; 10 bases are shared with TRBD1. CDR3 length: 14 residues. Germline V gene data show CDR1 as SGHRS and CDR2 as YFSETQ. Losses at the gene ends were 2 bases for V and 3 bases for J; bases not matched to a gene: 2. The CDR3, as DNA: TGCGCCAGCAGCTTCGACAGGGGGCTCTACGAGCAGTACTTC. It is translated as CASSFDRGLYEQYF.

V gene TRBV14 combines with J gene TRBJ1-1; D may be TRBD1 (6 bases). Trimming took off 5 bases at V and 3 bases at J, with 13 bases between the two ends. Germline CDR1 and CDR2: SGHDN and FVKESK. The CDR3 sequence is 14 residues long. The CDR3 DNA sequence: TGTGCCAGCAGCGAATTAGGGGGTGACACTGAAGCTTTCTTT. Translating gives CASSELGGDTEAFF.

This clone was counted between two and nine times. The CDR3 coding sequence is TGTGCCAGCAGCTTAGGGCGCGCGCGGGGGCCAGACAATGAGCAGTTCTTC. Its translation is CASSLGRARGPDNEQFF. The chain is built from TRBV11-3 and TRBJ2-1; tentative D call: TRBD2 (7 bases). This CDR3 spans 17 amino acids. Germline CDR1 reads SGHNT; CDR2 reads YENEEA. The V and J ends lost 1 base and 5 bases respectively, with 18 bases between them.

The genes are TRBV30 and TRBJ2-1; TRBD1 agrees at 9 bases. Trimming removed 3 bases from V and 4 bases from J; junction bases left unmatched: 7. The length of the CDR3 is 15 residues. Germline V gives CDR1 GTSNPN, CDR2 SVGIG (reference sequence). This CDR3 reads CAWSETGGSYNEQFF. The CDR3 coding sequence is TGTGCCTGGAGCGAAACAGGGGGCTCATACAATGAGCAGTTCTTC.

This clone has a handful of counts. The chain links TRBV11-1 to TRBJ2-3; 8 nucleotides align to TRBD1. CDR3 length: 14 amino acids. Germline values: CDR1 SGHAT, CDR2 FQDESV (reference sequence). V was pared by 1 base and J by 4 bases, with 1 base of the junction left unmatched. This CDR3 reads CASSLDRGADTQYF. CDR3 nucleotide sequence: TGTGCCAGCAGCTTAGACAGGGGGGCAGATACGCAGTATTTT.

J is TRBJ1-1 and V is TRBV9, with D tentatively TRBD1 (5 bases). V was shortened by 3 bases and J by 1 base, with 10 bases between the two germline ends. The CDR3 is 14 amino acids. CDR1 is SGDLS, CDR2 YYNGEE, per germline. Here the CDR3 reads CASSAPGGNTEAFF. As DNA, the CDR3 is TGTGCCAGCAGCGCACCCGGGGGGAACACTGAAGCTTTCTTT.

V is TRBV7-2 and J is TRBJ2-5, with a weak D call TRBD2 (5 bases). The CDR3 is 16 residues long. CDR1 and CDR2 (germline): SGHTA, FQGNSA. V lost 3 bases, J lost 5 bases, and 19 bases lay in between. The chain's CDR3 is CASSFVSGTVGETQYF. The CDR3 nucleotides are TGTGCCAGCAGCTTTGTCTCGGGAACGGTGGGGGAGACCCAGTACTTC.

This clone was seen only a few times. The chain combines TRBV15 with TRBJ1-1, with D possibly TRBD1 on 5 matching bases. The germline gives CDR1 LNHNV, CDR2 YYDKDF (reference sequence). Trimming left V 1 base short and J 3 bases short, with 12 bases between. The CDR3 has 15 amino acids. In nucleotides, the CDR3 is TGTGCCACCAGCAGAGGTAGCGGGGGGGACACTGAAGCTTTCTTT. The encoded protein is CATSRGSGGDTEAFF. The full variable domain, its missing parts supplied by reference TRBV15 and TRBJ1-1, is DAMVIQNPRYQVTQFGKPVTLSCSQTLNHNVMYWYQQKSSQAPKLLFHYYDKDFNNEADTPDNFQSRRPNTSFCFLDIRSPGLGDTAMYLCATSRGSGGDTEAFFGQGTRLTVV.

The chain links TRBV10-3 to TRBJ1-1; possible D gene TRBD1, 5 bases. V lost 4 bases to trimming and J lost 3 bases, with 21 bases between them. Germline V gene lookup returns CDR1 ENHRY and CDR2 SYGVKD. There are 17 residues in the CDR3. As DNA, the CDR3 is TGTGCCATCAGTGGTCGGGTCGGGGGAGTAGTGTACACTGAAGCTTTCTTT. This sequence encodes CAISGRVGGVVYTEAFF.

The chain joins TRBV6-4 to TRBJ2-2; 8 nucleotides line up with TRBD2. Germline CDR1 reads MRHNA; CDR2 reads SNTAGT. CDR3 length equals 13 residues. The V segment lost 6 bases and the J segment 3 bases; nucleotides outside the gene matches: 0. The CDR3 coding sequence is TGTGCCAGCAGCGGGGGGGACACCGGGGAGCTGTTTTTT. Translated, it gives CASSGGDTGELFF.

This clone was picked up a small number of times. V is TRBV6-7 and J is TRBJ1-2, with 9 bases that match TRBD1. TRBV6-7 is noted as an ORF with a role that remains uncertain. The CDR3 runs to 12 residues. V lost 10 bases and J lost 6; bases outside the gene matches: 6. CDR3 region: CATQGAKDGYTF. CDR3 bases: TGTGCCACACAGGGGGCGAAGGATGGCTACACCTTC.

This clone occurred a few times. The J gene is TRBJ2-1, the V gene TRBV9; 8 positions agree with TRBD2. V was pared by 0 bases and J by 10 bases, with 6 bases of the junction left unmatched. Germline V gene data show CDR1 as SGDLS and CDR2 as YYNGEE. The CDR3 loop spans 14 amino acids. The CDR3 region is CASSVASSGLEQFF. In DNA, the CDR3 is TGTGCCAGCAGCGTAGCATCTAGCGGGCTAGAGCAGTTCTTC.

This chain joins TRBV2 and TRBJ2-5, with 7 bases lining up with TRBD1. The length of the CDR3 is 14 residues. V shed 6 bases and J 9 bases; nucleotides not matched to a gene: 13. Germline V lookup: CDR1 SNHLY, CDR2 FYNNEI. Written as DNA, the CDR3 is TGTGCCAGCAGACTACTCGGGACAGAGCGGCCCCAGTACTTC. Protein product: CASRLLGTERPQYF.

There are a few counts of this clone. The chain couples TRBV9 to TRBJ2-5; 10 bases are shared with TRBD2. This CDR3 contains 16 residues. Germline assignment: CDR1 SGDLS and CDR2 YYNGEE. With 0 bases clipped from V and 0 bases from J, the junction kept 2 bases outside the gene matches. CDR3 amino acids: CASSVASGGDQETQYF. Here the CDR3 DNA reads TGTGCCAGCAGCGTAGCTAGCGGGGGAGACCAAGAGACCCAGTACTTC.